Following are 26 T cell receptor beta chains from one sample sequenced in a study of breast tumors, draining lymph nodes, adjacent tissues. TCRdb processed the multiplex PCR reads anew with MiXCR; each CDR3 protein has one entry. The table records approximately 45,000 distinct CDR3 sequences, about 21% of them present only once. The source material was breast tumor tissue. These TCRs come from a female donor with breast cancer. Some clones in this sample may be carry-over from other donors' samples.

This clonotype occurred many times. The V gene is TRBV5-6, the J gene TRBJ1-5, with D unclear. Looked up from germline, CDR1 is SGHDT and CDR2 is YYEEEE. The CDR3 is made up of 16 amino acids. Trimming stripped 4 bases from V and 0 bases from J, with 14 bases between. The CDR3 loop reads CASSRGGLNSNQPQHF. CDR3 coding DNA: TGTGCCAGCAGCCGCGGAGGACTGAATAGCAATCAGCCCCAGCATTTT.

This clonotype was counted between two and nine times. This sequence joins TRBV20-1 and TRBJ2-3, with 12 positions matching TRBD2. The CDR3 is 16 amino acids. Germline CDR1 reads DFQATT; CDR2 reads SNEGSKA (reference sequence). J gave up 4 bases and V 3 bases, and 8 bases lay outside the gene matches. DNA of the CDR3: TGCAGTGCTAGCGCGTTAACTAGCGGGGGGCCAGATACGCAGTATTTT. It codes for CSASALTSGGPDTQYF.

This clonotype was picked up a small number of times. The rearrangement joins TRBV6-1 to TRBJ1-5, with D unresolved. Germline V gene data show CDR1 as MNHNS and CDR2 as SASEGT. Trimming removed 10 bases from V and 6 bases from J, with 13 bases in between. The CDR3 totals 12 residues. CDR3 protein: CAISDGAQPQHF. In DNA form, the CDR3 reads TGTGCCATTAGCGACGGTGCTCAGCCCCAGCATTTT.

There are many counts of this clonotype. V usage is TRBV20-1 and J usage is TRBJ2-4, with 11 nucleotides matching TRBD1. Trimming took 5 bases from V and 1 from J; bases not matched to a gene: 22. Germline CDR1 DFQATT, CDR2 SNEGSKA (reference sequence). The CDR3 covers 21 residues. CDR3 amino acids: CSADPASRDRGWAVAKNIQYF. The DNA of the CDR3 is TGCAGTGCTGACCCCGCTAGTCGGGACAGGGGGTGGGCAGTGGCCAAAAACATTCAGTACTTC.

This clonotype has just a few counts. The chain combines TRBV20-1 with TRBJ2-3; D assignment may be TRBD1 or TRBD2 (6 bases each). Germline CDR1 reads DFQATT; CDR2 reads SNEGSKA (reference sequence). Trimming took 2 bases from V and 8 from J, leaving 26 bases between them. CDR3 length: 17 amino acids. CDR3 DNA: TGCAGTGCTAGAATTCCTACTACACGAGGAGGGGGGACTACGCAGTATTTT. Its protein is CSARIPTTRGGGTTQYF.

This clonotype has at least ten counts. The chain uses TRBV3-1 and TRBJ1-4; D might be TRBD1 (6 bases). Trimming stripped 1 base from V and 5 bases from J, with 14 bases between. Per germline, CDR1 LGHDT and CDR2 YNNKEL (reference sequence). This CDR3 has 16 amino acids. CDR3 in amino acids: CASSQVLGRGNEKLFF. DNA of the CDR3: TGTGCCAGCAGCCAAGTCTTGGGCAGGGGAAATGAAAAACTGTTTTTT.

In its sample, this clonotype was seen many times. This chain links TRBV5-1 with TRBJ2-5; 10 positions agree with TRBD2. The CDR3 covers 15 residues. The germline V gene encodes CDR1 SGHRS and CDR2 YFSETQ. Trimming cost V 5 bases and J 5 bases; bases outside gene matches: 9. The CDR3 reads CASRLAGAFGETQYF. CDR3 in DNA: TGCGCCAGCAGGCTAGCGGGGGCCTTCGGGGAGACCCAGTACTTC. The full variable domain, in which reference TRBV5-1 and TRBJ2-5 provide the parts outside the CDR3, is KAGVTQTPRYLIKTRGQQVTLSCSPISGHRSVSWYQQTPGQGLQFLFEYFSETQRNKGNFPGRFSGRQFSNSRSEMNVSTLELGDSALYLCASRLAGAFGETQYFGPGTRLLVL.

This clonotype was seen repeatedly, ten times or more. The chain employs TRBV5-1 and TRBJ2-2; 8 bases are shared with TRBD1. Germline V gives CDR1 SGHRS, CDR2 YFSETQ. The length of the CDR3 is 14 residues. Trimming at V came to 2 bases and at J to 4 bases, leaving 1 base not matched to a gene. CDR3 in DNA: TGCGCCAGCAGCTTTACAGGGGGCACCGGGGAGCTGTTTTTT. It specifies CASSFTGGTGELFF.

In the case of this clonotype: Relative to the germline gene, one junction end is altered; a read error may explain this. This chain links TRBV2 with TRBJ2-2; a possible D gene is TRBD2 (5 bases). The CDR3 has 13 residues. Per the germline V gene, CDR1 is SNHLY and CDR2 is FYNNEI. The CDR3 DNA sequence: TGTGCCGGCAAGGCCGTTATTTACGGGGAGCTGCTTTTT. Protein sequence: CAGKAVIYGELLF.

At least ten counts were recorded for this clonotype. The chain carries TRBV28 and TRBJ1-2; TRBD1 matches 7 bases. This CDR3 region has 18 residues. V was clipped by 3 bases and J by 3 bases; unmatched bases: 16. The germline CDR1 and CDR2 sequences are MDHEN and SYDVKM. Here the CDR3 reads CASSFSATQGWGYYGYTF. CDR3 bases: TGTGCCAGCAGTTTCTCCGCAACACAGGGGTGGGGGTACTATGGCTACACCTTC.

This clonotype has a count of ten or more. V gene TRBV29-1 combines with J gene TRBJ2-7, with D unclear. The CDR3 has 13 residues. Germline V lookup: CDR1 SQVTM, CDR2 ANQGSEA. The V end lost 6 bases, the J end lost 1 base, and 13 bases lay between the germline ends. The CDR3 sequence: CSVATWASYEQYF. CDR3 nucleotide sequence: TGCAGCGTCGCCACCTGGGCTTCCTACGAGCAGTACTTC.

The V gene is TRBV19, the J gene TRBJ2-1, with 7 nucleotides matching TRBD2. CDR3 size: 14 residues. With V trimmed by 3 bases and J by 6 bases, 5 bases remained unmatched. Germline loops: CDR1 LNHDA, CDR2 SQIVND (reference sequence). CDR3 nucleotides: TGTGCCAGTAGTATGGGAGGGTTCCGCAATGAGCAGTTCTTC. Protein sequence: CASSMGGFRNEQFF.

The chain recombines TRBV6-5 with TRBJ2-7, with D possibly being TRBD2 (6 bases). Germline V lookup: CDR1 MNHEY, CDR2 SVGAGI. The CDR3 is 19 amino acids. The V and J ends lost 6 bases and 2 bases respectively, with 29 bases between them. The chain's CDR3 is CASRQIGGDSAKGTYEQYF. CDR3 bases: TGTGCCAGCAGGCAGATTGGCGGGGACTCCGCAAAGGGAACCTACGAGCAGTACTTC.

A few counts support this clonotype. Here the CDR3 reads CASSLVSRDYLNEQFF. Here the CDR3 DNA reads TGCGCCAGCAGCTTGGTTTCCCGGGACTACCTCAATGAGCAGTTCTTC. The V gene is TRBV5-1, the J gene TRBJ2-1; 7 nucleotides match TRBD2. Germline V gene sequence: CDR1 SGHRS, CDR2 YFSETQ. The CDR3 sequence is 16 residues long. V dropped 0 bases and J dropped 6; count of bases not matched to a gene: 9.

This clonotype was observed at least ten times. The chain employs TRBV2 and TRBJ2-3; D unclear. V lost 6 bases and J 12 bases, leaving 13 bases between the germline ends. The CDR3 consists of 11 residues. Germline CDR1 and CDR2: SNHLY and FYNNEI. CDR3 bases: TGTGCCAGCAGGAACTCCGTGGCCCAGTATTTT. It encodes CASRNSVAQYF.

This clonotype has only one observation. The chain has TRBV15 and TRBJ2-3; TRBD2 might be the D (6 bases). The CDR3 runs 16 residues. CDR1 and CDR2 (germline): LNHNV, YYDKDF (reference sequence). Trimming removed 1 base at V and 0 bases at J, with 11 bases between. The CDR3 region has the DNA TGTGCCACCAGCAGAGGGATTAGCGGAAGCACAGATACGCAGTATTTT. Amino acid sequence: CATSRGISGSTDTQYF. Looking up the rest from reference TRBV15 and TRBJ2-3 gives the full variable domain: DAMVIQNPRYQVTQFGKPVTLSCSQTLNHNVMYWYQQKSSQAPKLLFHYYDKDFNNEADTPDNFQSRRPNTSFCFLDIRSPGLGDTAMYLCATSRGISGSTDTQYFGPGTRLTVL.

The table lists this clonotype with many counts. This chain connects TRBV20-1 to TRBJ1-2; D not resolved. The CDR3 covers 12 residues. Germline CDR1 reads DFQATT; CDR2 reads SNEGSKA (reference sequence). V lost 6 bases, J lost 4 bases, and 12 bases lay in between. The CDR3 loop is CSAARQSYGYTF. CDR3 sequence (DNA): TGCAGTGCGGCTAGGCAGAGCTATGGCTACACCTTC.

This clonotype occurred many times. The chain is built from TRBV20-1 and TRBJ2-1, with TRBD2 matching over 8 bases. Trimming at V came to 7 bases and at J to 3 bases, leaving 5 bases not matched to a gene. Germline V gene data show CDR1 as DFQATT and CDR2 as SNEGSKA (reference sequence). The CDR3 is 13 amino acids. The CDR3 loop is CSVPRGDYNEQFF. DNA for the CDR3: TGCAGTGTTCCGCGGGGGGACTACAATGAGCAGTTCTTC.

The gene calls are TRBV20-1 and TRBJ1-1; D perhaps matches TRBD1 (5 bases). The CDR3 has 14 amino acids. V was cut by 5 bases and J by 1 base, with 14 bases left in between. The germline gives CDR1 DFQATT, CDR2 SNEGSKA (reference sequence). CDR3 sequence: CSAGGRRPNTEAFF. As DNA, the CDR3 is TGCAGTGCTGGGGGTCGGAGACCGAACACTGAAGCTTTCTTT.

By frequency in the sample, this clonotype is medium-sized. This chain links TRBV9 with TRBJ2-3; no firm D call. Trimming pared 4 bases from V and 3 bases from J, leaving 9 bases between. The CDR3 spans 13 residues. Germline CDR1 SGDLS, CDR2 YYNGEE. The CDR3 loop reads CASSSAETDTQYF. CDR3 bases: TGTGCCAGCAGCTCCGCGGAGACAGATACGCAGTATTTT.

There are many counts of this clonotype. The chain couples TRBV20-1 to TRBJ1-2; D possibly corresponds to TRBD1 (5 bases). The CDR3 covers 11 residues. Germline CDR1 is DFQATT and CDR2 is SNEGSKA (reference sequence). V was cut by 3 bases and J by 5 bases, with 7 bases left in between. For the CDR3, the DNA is TGCAGTGCTAGTCCAGGGTATGGCTACACCTTC. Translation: CSASPGYGYTF.

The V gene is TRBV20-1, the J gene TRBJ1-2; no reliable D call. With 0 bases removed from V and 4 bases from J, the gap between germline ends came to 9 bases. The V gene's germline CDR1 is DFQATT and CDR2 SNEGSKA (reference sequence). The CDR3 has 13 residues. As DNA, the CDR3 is TGCAGTGCTAGAGATTCTCTGGGCTATGGCTACACCTTC. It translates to CSARDSLGYGYTF.

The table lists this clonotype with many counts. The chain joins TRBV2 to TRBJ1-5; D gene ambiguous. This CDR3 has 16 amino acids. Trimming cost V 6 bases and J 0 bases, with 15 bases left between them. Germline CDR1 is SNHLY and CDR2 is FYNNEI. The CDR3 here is CASRPGSSYSNQPQHF. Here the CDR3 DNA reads TGTGCCAGCAGGCCGGGGAGCTCTTATAGCAATCAGCCCCAGCATTTT.

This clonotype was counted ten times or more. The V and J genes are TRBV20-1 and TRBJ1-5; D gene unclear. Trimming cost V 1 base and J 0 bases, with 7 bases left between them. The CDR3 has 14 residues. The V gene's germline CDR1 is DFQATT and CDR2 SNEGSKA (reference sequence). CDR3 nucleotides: TGCAGTGCTAGAGTCAGGCATAGCAATCAGCCCCAGCATTTT. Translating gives CSARVRHSNQPQHF.

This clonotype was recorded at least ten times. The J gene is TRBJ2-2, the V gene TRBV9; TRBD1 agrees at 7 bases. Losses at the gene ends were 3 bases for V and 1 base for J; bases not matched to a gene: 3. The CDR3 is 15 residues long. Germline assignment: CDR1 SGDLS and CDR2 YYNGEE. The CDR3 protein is CASSDHRGNTGELFF. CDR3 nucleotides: TGTGCCAGCAGCGACCACAGGGGGAACACCGGGGAGCTGTTTTTT. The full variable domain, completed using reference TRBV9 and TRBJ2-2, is DSGVTQTPKHLITATGQRVTLRCSPRSGDLSVYWYQQSLDQGLQFLIQYYNGEERAKGNILERFSAQQFPDLHSELNLSSLELGDSALYFCASSDHRGNTGELFFGEGSRLTVL.

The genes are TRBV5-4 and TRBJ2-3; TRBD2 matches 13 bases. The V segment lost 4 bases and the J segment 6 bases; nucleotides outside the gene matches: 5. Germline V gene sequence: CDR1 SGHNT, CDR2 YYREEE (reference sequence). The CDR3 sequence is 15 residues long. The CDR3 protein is CASSRGTSGMDTQYF. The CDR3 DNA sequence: TGTGCCAGCAGCCGAGGGACTAGCGGGATGGATACGCAGTATTTT.